These 26 T cell receptor beta chains originate from one sample sequenced in a study of T cells in Graves' hyperthyroidism and ophthalmopathy. Amplified TCR beta CDR3 regions came from RNA transcripts. Carried out on the TCR CDR3, a first-round RT-PCR used the HTBI primer set. TCRdb recomputed calls from the multiplex PCR reads with MiXCR, one row per CDR3 protein. The sample shows around 600,000 distinct CDR3 sequences, about 14% of them seen only once. The specimen sequenced was blood. All receptors come from a woman aged 50 to 60 with Graves' ophthalmopathy.

This clonotype was recorded at least ten times. This chain uses TRBV29-1 with TRBJ2-7; 11 nucleotides align to TRBD2. The CDR3 consists of 15 residues. The germline CDR1 and CDR2 sequences are SQVTM and ANQGSEA. J lost 2 bases, V lost 1 base, and 4 bases had no gene match. CDR3 coding DNA: TGCAGCGTTGAAGCGGCGACTAGCGGGACCTACGAGCAGTACTTC. Its protein is CSVEAATSGTYEQYF.

Note on this clonotype: One end of the junction does not line up with germline, which may come from a read error. This chain uses TRBV7-7 with TRBJ2-5, with D perhaps given as TRBD1 or TRBD2 (6 bases each). Germline V gives CDR1 SSHAT, CDR2 FNYEAQ (reference sequence). The CDR3 sequence is 15 residues long. This CDR3 reads CASSSNRGHQETQYF. CDR3 coding DNA: TGTGCTAGCAGCTCGAATCGGGGGCATCAAGAGACCCAGTACTTC.

The sample holds a few counts of this clonotype. The CDR3 spells CAILSGPTGELFF. The CDR3 nucleotides read TGTGCCATCCTTTCAGGTCCCACCGGGGAGCTGTTTTTT. V is TRBV28 and J is TRBJ2-2; D ambiguous. The CDR3 spans 13 residues. V was shortened by 10 bases and J by 4 bases, with 13 bases between the two germline ends. Germline lookup yields CDR1 MDHEN and CDR2 SYDVKM.

This clonotype was counted between two and nine times. The CDR3 here is CASSSLVGAHEQYF. DNA of the CDR3: TGTGCCAGCAGTTCGTTGGTCGGAGCCCACGAGCAGTACTTC. V usage is TRBV12-3 or TRBV12-4 and J usage is TRBJ2-7, with D uncertain. The CDR3 sequence is 14 residues long. V was shortened by 4 bases and J by 5 bases, with 15 bases between the two germline ends.

This clonotype occurred many times. The J gene is TRBJ2-7, the V gene TRBV20-1; TRBD1 agrees at 7 bases. The V and J ends lost 6 bases and 5 bases, in that order; junction bases with no gene match: 16. Germline V gene data show CDR1 as DFQATT and CDR2 as SNEGSKA (reference sequence). The CDR3 runs 15 residues. CDR3 nucleotide sequence: TGCAGTGCCGAGACCCCCGGACAGGACGTCCACGAGCAGTACTTC. It specifies CSAETPGQDVHEQYF.

The chain recombines TRBV6-1 with TRBJ1-1; 9 bases match TRBD1. The CDR3 loop spans 18 amino acids. V shed 6 bases and J 0 bases; nucleotides not matched to a gene: 14. Per germline, CDR1 MNHNS and CDR2 SASEGT. CDR3 sequence: CASRKGQGWPFLNTEAFF. DNA of the CDR3: TGTGCCAGCAGAAAGGGACAGGGCTGGCCCTTCCTGAACACTGAAGCTTTCTTT.

As for this clonotype: Since a much larger clone is just one base distant, this may be a read error. The chain couples TRBV7-8 to TRBJ2-1; 8 nucleotides line up with TRBD2. This CDR3 is built from 15 residues. The V gene end was trimmed by 8 bases and the J gene end by 1 base; junction bases not matched to a gene: 7. The germline V gene encodes CDR1 SGHVS and CDR2 FQNEAQ. The CDR3 loop reads CASGKLAESYNEQFF. The CDR3, as DNA: TGTGCCAGCGGCAAACTAGCGGAATCCTACAATGAGCAGTTCTTC.

This clonotype was found many times. The V and J genes are TRBV28 and TRBJ2-5; TRBD2 matches 7 bases. This CDR3 is built from 15 residues. V dropped 6 bases and J dropped 1; count of bases not matched to a gene: 8. Germline loops: CDR1 MDHEN, CDR2 SYDVKM. The CDR3 region is CASSSARGGQETQYF. The CDR3 DNA sequence: TGTGCCAGCAGCTCAGCCCGCGGGGGCCAAGAGACCCAGTACTTC.

CDR3 loop: CASSWGLAGGRNTGELFF. CDR3 nucleotides: TGTGCCAGCAGCTGGGGACTAGCGGGAGGGCGTAACACCGGGGAGCTGTTTTTT. This rearrangement joins TRBV11-2 to TRBJ2-2, with 16 bases lining up with TRBD2. V dropped 4 bases and J dropped 2; count of bases not matched to a gene: 4. CDR3 length equals 18 residues. Germline V gene sequence: CDR1 SGHAT, CDR2 FQNNGV. The whole variable domain, filled in from reference TRBV11-2 and TRBJ2-2, reads EAGVAQSPRYKIIEKRQSVAFWCNPISGHATLYWYQQILGQGPKLLIQFQNNGVVDDSQLPKDRFSAERLKGVDSTLKIQPAKLEDSAVYLCASSWGLAGGRNTGELFFGEGSRLTVL.

The sample holds many counts of this clonotype. The chain links TRBV11-2 to TRBJ2-3; 9 nucleotides line up with TRBD1. From germline, CDR1 is SGHAT and CDR2 FQNNGV. Unmatched junction bases numbered 11, after V lost 1 base and J lost 6 bases. The CDR3 covers 17 residues. DNA of the CDR3: TGTGCCAGCAGCTTAGTAACCACAGGGGGCGGGGTGGATACGCAGTATTTT. Translation: CASSLVTTGGGVDTQYF.

In its sample, this clonotype was seen many times. CDR3 sequence (DNA): TGTGCCAGCAGCCACGAGGGGGGCCAAGCTAACTATGGCTACACCTTC. It is translated as CASSHEGGQANYGYTF. The rearrangement joins TRBV7-9 to TRBJ1-2; maybe TRBD1 (6 bases). The germline V gene has CDR1 SEHNR and CDR2 FQNEAQ (reference sequence). The CDR3 totals 16 residues. V was cut by 5 bases and J by 0 bases, with 16 bases left in between. Variable domain in full (rest from reference TRBV7-9 and TRBJ1-2): DTGVSQNPRHKITKRGQNVTFRCDPISEHNRLYWYRQTLGQGPEFLTYFQNEAQLEKSRLLSDRFSAERPKGSFSTLEIQRTEQGDSAMYLCASSHEGGQANYGYTFGSGTRLTVV.

The V and J genes are TRBV27 and TRBJ1-2; 8 bases agree with TRBD1. The CDR3 covers 14 residues. The junction had 8 bases not matched to a gene; V was cut back by 4 bases and J by 7 bases. The germline V gene encodes CDR1 MNHEY and CDR2 SMNVEV (reference sequence). The DNA for the CDR3 is TGTGCCAGCAGTTCGAATCAGGGGGCTGGTGGCTACACCTTC. It encodes CASSSNQGAGGYTF.

This clonotype was recorded many times. The chain is built from TRBV7-2 and TRBJ2-7; 7 bases align to TRBD1. Germline V CDR1 and CDR2: SGHTA, FQGNSA. CDR3 size: 16 residues. V was pared by 1 base and J by 6 bases, with 12 bases of the junction left unmatched. This CDR3 is CASSLDGFTGASEQYF. CDR3 bases: TGTGCCAGCAGCTTAGACGGCTTCACAGGGGCCAGCGAGCAGTACTTC.

The rearrangement links TRBV6-2 or TRBV6-3 to TRBJ2-6; tentatively, D is TRBD2 (6 bases). Deletions cut 2 bases from V and 4 bases from J, with 15 bases between. There are 17 residues in the CDR3. Germline V gene lookup returns CDR1 MNHEY and CDR2 SVGEGT. The CDR3 DNA reads as TGTGCCAGCAGTTACGGCGGTGGAGGGGTCGGGGCCAACGTCCTGACTTTC. The encoded protein is CASSYGGGGVGANVLTF.

This clonotype occurred many times. The chain couples TRBV11-2 to TRBJ1-5; possible D gene TRBD1, 5 bases. V lost 4 bases, J lost 0 bases, and 13 bases lay in between. This CDR3 comprises 16 residues. In germline, CDR1 is SGHAT, CDR2 FQNNGV. The chain's CDR3 is CASSWGVGGSNQPQHF. The DNA for the CDR3 is TGTGCCAGCAGCTGGGGTGTGGGGGGTAGCAATCAGCCCCAGCATTTT.

This clonotype has a single count. Possible read error: a much larger clone is one base away. The chain combines TRBV6-1 with TRBJ2-1; 14 nucleotides match TRBD2. CDR1 MNHNS and CDR2 SASEGT come from the germline V gene. The CDR3 is 14 amino acids. The DNA for the CDR3 is TGTGCCAGCAGTAGGACTAGCGGGAGGATTGAGCAGTGCTTC. This codes for CASSRTSGRIEQCF.

There are many counts of this clonotype. The chain links TRBV3-1 to TRBJ2-1, with 11 bases matching TRBD2. Unmatched junction bases numbered 8, after V lost 5 bases and J lost 8 bases. CDR3 length: 15 residues. CDR1 and CDR2 from the germline V gene are LGHDT and YNNKEL (reference sequence). The CDR3 here is CASSTTSGSGDEQFF. The CDR3 DNA reads TGTGCCAGCAGCACAACTAGCGGGAGCGGCGATGAGCAGTTCTTC.

This clonotype was counted many times. This rearrangement joins TRBV20-1 to TRBJ2-7; D call uncertain. Germline V gives CDR1 DFQATT, CDR2 SNEGSKA (reference sequence). The CDR3 spans 15 residues. V dropped 1 base and J dropped 0 bases, with 13 bases sitting between them. The CDR3 coding sequence is TGCAGTGCTAGAGCTGAGCGAGACCTCTCCTACGAGCAGTACTTC. It yields the protein CSARAERDLSYEQYF.

This clonotype appeared many times. The J gene is TRBJ2-3, the V gene TRBV6-1, with TRBD2 as a possible D gene (6 bases). The germline gives CDR1 MNHNS, CDR2 SASEGT. This CDR3 region has 16 residues. V lost 1 base to trimming and J lost 0 bases, with 11 bases between them. The chain's CDR3 is CASSEVAASSTDTQYF. CDR3 DNA sequence: TGTGCCAGCAGTGAAGTAGCGGCTTCTAGCACAGATACGCAGTATTTT.

This clonotype showed up just a few times. The chain has TRBV4-2 and TRBJ1-6; D uncertain. CDR3 length equals 14 residues. Trimming stripped 7 bases from V and 5 bases from J, with 12 bases between. CDR1 is LGHNA and CDR2 is YNFKEQ in the germline V gene. The DNA for the CDR3 is TGTGCCAGCACCGAAGACATACATAATTCACCCCTCCACTTT. Protein sequence: CASTEDIHNSPLHF.

The rearrangement uses TRBV7-9 and TRBJ1-4, with D perhaps TRBD1 (6 bases). Germline CDR1 is SEHNR and CDR2 is FQNEAQ (reference sequence). The CDR3 length is 21 residues. V was trimmed by 5 bases and J by 0 bases, leaving 28 bases between them. Here the CDR3 reads CASSRRRNGSTGFSTNEKLFF. The CDR3 DNA reads as TGTGCCAGCAGCCGACGACGGAACGGATCGACAGGCTTCTCAACTAATGAAAAACTGTTTTTT.

Ten or more counts support this clonotype. The chain is built from TRBV27 and TRBJ1-1, with D tentatively TRBD1 (5 bases). CDR3 length equals 13 residues. Trimming left V 5 bases short and J 5 bases short, with 12 bases between. The germline V gene has CDR1 MNHEY and CDR2 SMNVEV (reference sequence). The CDR3 protein is CASSPTVWTEAFF. The DNA for the CDR3 is TGTGCCAGCAGTCCGACAGTGTGGACTGAAGCTTTCTTT.

This clonotype was found a few times. This chain joins TRBV7-9 and TRBJ2-1; possible D gene TRBD1, 6 bases. The CDR3 runs 16 residues. Trimming cost V 3 bases and J 0 bases, with 12 bases left between them. Germline loops: CDR1 SEHNR, CDR2 FQNEAQ (reference sequence). The CDR3 sequence is CASSFDGQSSYNEQFF. The CDR3 nucleotides read TGTGCCAGCAGCTTCGACGGACAGAGCTCCTACAATGAGCAGTTCTTC. Full variable domain (remainder filled in from reference TRBV7-9 and TRBJ2-1): DTGVSQNPRHKITKRGQNVTFRCDPISEHNRLYWYRQTLGQGPEFLTYFQNEAQLEKSRLLSDRFSAERPKGSFSTLEIQRTEQGDSAMYLCASSFDGQSSYNEQFFGPGTRLTVL.

This clonotype was observed at least ten times. The chain joins TRBV27 to TRBJ1-1; the match to TRBD1 covers 10 bases. This CDR3 has 15 amino acids. CDR1 is MNHEY, CDR2 SMNVEV, per germline (reference sequence). Trimming took 5 bases from V and 5 from J; bases not matched to a gene: 8. CDR3 protein: CASSTRGQGMTEAFF. The CDR3 nucleotides read TGTGCCAGCAGTACCAGGGGACAGGGGATGACTGAAGCTTTCTTT.

This clonotype was seen ten or more times. The DNA of the CDR3 is TGTGCCAGCAGTTTAACTAGTCAGGGTGAGCAGTTCTTC. Its translation is CASSLTSQGEQFF. The rearrangement joins TRBV12-3 or TRBV12-4 to TRBJ2-1; D assignment may be TRBD1 or TRBD2 (5 bases each). V lost 2 bases and J lost 9, with 11 bases in between. The CDR3 loop spans 13 amino acids.

This clonotype occurred a few times. The rearrangement links TRBV9 to TRBJ2-1, with 12 positions matching TRBD2. CDR1 SGDLS and CDR2 YYNGEE come from the germline V gene. V shed 4 bases and J 3 bases; nucleotides not matched to a gene: 14. This CDR3 has 19 residues. The CDR3 region is CASSPRRLAGDVFYNEQFF. CDR3 nucleotides: TGTGCCAGCAGCCCGCGAAGACTAGCGGGAGATGTTTTCTACAATGAGCAGTTCTTC.